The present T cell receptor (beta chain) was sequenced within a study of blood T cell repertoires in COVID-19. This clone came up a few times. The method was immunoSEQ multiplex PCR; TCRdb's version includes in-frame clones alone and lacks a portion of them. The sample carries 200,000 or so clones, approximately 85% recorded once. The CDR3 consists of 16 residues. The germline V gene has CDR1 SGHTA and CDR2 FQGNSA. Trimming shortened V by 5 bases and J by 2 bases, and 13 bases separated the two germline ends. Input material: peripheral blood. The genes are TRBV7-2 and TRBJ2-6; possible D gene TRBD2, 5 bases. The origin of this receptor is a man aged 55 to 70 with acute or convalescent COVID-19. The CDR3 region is CASSQYSRAGANVLTF. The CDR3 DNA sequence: TGTGCCAGCAGCCAATATTCGCGGGCTGGGGCCAACGTCCTGACTTTC.